This TCR beta chain was sequenced during a study of blood T cells in healthy people across ages. Study findings and constraints: Estimates of diversity drawn from one million T cells were considered underestimates. No conclusive comparison of naive versus antigen-experienced cells was possible with unsorted PBMCs. TCR beta diversity correlated strongly with naive T cell percentage.

The CDR3 runs to 15 residues. Per the germline V gene, CDR1 is MNHEY and CDR2 is SVGEGT. The J segment lost 3 bases and the V segment lost 2 bases, leaving 7 bases of the junction unmatched. Each sample yielded at least 6 micrograms of PBMC total RNA. A sample-barcoded 5' primer and a J-beta primer mix were used in a second PCR of about 6 to 12 cycles. TCRdb ran MiXCR on the 5' RACE reads and lists one entry per CDR3 protein. The sample contains about a million distinct CDR3 sequences, roughly 50% of which appear only once. About this clonotype itself: Its antigen is not known.

This sequence originates from a woman aged 55-75 years in good health. Sequences were obtained from blood. The chain couples TRBV6-2 or TRBV6-3 to TRBJ2-7; 7 bases align to TRBD1. CDR3 DNA sequence: TGTGCCAGCAGTTACGAAGGGGGCCTTTTCTACGAGCAGTACTTC. Amino acid sequence: CASSYEGGLFYEQYF.